The 32 T cell receptor beta chains in this list originate from one sample, sequenced in a study of blood T cell repertoires in COVID-19. The method was immunoSEQ multiplex PCR; TCRdb's version includes in-frame clones alone and lacks a portion of them. The sample has around 260,000 clones, approximately 91% seen once; the top ten hold around 0.67%. The sequencing sample was made of peripheral blood. All receptors derive from a human donor in a cohort sampled during active COVID-19.

The chain couples TRBV15 to TRBJ1-3; D unresolved. Germline-derived CDR1 and CDR2 are LNHNV and YYDKDF (reference sequence). V was pared by 7 bases and J by 4 bases, with 14 bases between. The CDR3 loop spans 14 amino acids. This chain's CDR3 is CATTQRAAGNTIYF. Written as DNA, the CDR3 is TGTGCCACCACCCAGAGGGCTGCCGGAAACACCATATATTTT.

This clone was counted once. This chain uses TRBV7-2 with TRBJ2-5; 14 nucleotides match TRBD2. The CDR3 extends over 18 amino acids. Germline V gene sequence: CDR1 SGHTA, CDR2 FQGNSA. V shed 5 bases and J 5 bases; nucleotides not matched to a gene: 13. The CDR3, as DNA: TGTGCCAGCAGCGCACGACTAGCGGGAGGGCCCCAGTTGGAGACCCAGTACTTC. Amino acids: CASSARLAGGPQLETQYF.

This rearrangement joins TRBV6-6 to TRBJ2-7; D possibly corresponds to TRBD2 (5 bases). The V and J ends lost 0 bases and 13 bases respectively, with 16 bases between them. This CDR3 comprises 13 residues. CDR1 is MNHNY and CDR2 is SVGAGI in the germline V gene (reference sequence). CDR3 region: CASSYSDRGHRYF. CDR3 in DNA: TGTGCCAGCAGTTACTCGGACCGGGGTCACCGATACTTC.

This chain connects TRBV7-6 to TRBJ1-1, with D possibly TRBD1 on 6 matching bases. Trimming cost V 4 bases and J 7 bases, with 19 bases left between them. The CDR3 sequence is 15 residues long. Germline V gene lookup returns CDR1 SGHVS and CDR2 FNYEAQ. The CDR3 bases are TGTGCCAGCAGCTCAGACAGGTTAAATTTTGGTGAAGCTTTCTTT. Protein product: CASSSDRLNFGEAFF.

The CDR3 DNA reads TGCGCCAGCAGCCCACAACGGACAGAATTCTATGGCTACACCTTC. It encodes CASSPQRTEFYGYTF. The gene calls are TRBV4-3 and TRBJ1-2; D is possibly TRBD1 (6 bases). The CDR3 contains 15 residues. V gave up 4 bases and J gave up 4 bases, with 16 bases separating them. The germline CDR1 and CDR2 sequences are LGHNA and YSLEER.

The rearrangement uses TRBV6-2 or TRBV6-3 and TRBJ2-7; tentatively, D is TRBD1 (6 bases). Germline V gives CDR1 MNHEY, CDR2 SVGEGT. Trimming removed 6 bases at V and 3 bases at J, with 18 bases between. This CDR3 is built from 15 residues. CDR3 bases: TGTGCCAGCAGCCGACAGGACCCGGGCCTCTACGAGCAGTACTTC. Translating gives CASSRQDPGLYEQYF.

This clone was picked up a small number of times. The J gene is TRBJ2-3, the V gene TRBV10-1; 10 positions match TRBD2. The CDR3 contains 15 residues. Germline values: CDR1 WNHNN, CDR2 SYGVQD (reference sequence). V lost 5 bases and J lost 2; bases outside the gene matches: 4. The CDR3: CASSLGLADTDTQYF. The DNA of the CDR3 is TGCGCCAGCAGTCTCGGACTAGCGGACACAGATACGCAGTATTTT.

This sequence joins TRBV27 and TRBJ2-5; unclear D gene. CDR3 length: 14 residues. The V gene lost 5 bases and the J gene lost 1 base, with 11 bases spanning the gap. CDR1 and CDR2 from the germline V gene are MNHEY and SMNVEV (reference sequence). The CDR3 loop reads CASSLFSGQETQYF. In nucleotides, the CDR3 is TGTGCCAGCAGTCTCTTTAGTGGCCAAGAGACCCAGTACTTC.

The chain has TRBV6-5 and TRBJ1-3; no clear D gene. V dropped 6 bases and J dropped 0 bases, with 9 bases sitting between them. Looked up from germline, CDR1 is MNHEY and CDR2 is SVGAGI. CDR3 length: 14 residues. The CDR3 DNA follows: TGTGCCAGCAGATGGCTGAACTCTGGAAACACCATATATTTT. This gives the protein CASRWLNSGNTIYF.

The V call is TRBV5-1, the J call TRBJ2-7; D not resolved. This CDR3 spans 14 amino acids. CDR1 SGHRS and CDR2 YFSETQ come from the germline V gene. Trimming removed 0 bases at V and 3 bases at J, with 10 bases between. For the CDR3, the DNA is TGCGCCAGCAGCTTGGGATCGGCGGTCTACGAGCAGTACTTC. Translating it yields CASSLGSAVYEQYF. Full variable domain (rest looked up from reference TRBV5-1 and TRBJ2-7): KAGVTQTPRYLIKTRGQQVTLSCSPISGHRSVSWYQQTPGQGLQFLFEYFSETQRNKGNFPGRFSGRQFSNSRSEMNVSTLELGDSALYLCASSLGSAVYEQYFGPGTRLTVT.

The chain uses TRBV4-3 and TRBJ2-2; 12 bases are a match to TRBD2. The germline V gene has CDR1 LGHNA and CDR2 YSLEER. With V trimmed by 2 bases and J by 6 bases, 4 bases remained unmatched. The CDR3 contains 16 residues. Here the CDR3 reads CASSQTSGGRAGELFF. For the CDR3, the DNA is TGCGCCAGCAGCCAAACTAGCGGGGGGCGGGCCGGGGAGCTGTTTTTT.

The chain recombines TRBV11-3 with TRBJ1-6, with no clear D. The CDR3 is 14 residues long. The V gene lost 3 bases and the J gene lost 9 bases, with 12 bases spanning the gap. Germline V CDR1 and CDR2: SGHNT, YENEEA. This CDR3 reads CASSLDYIGSPLHF. The CDR3 DNA is TGTGCCAGCAGCTTGGACTATATTGGTTCACCCCTCCACTTT.

Here the CDR3 DNA reads TGTGCCAGCAGTTGGTCCGAAGGGAGCTCCTATAATTCACCCCTCCACTTT. This codes for CASSWSEGSSYNSPLHF. The chain employs TRBV28 and TRBJ1-6; no definite D call. Between the trimmed V and J ends, which lost 4 bases and 0 bases, there was a span of 13 bases. Germline CDR1 MDHEN, CDR2 SYDVKM. The CDR3 loop spans 17 amino acids.

The V and J genes are TRBV10-2 and TRBJ1-3; TRBD1 is a possible D gene (5 bases). Germline loops: CDR1 WSHSY, CDR2 SAAADI. Trimming stripped 0 bases from V and 4 bases from J, with 13 bases between. The CDR3 is 16 amino acids. DNA for the CDR3: TGCGCCAGCAGTGAGTCTAGTCACAGGACGGGAAACACCATATATTTT. Protein product: CASSESSHRTGNTIYF.

The rearrangement links TRBV15 to TRBJ1-1; D is perhaps TRBD1 (6 bases). Between the trimmed V and J ends, which lost 2 bases and 3 bases, there was a span of 13 bases. CDR1 LNHNV and CDR2 YYDKDF come from the germline V gene (reference sequence). The length of the CDR3 is 15 residues. In nucleotides, the CDR3 is TGTGCCACCAGCAGATCACGGGGGGCGGACACTGAAGCTTTCTTT. It encodes CATSRSRGADTEAFF.

The genes are TRBV6-2 or TRBV6-3 and TRBJ2-7; D gene ambiguous. In germline, CDR1 is MNHEY, CDR2 SVGEGT. The CDR3 runs 12 residues. V lost 5 bases to trimming and J lost 5 bases, with 10 bases between them. CDR3 residues: CASSLGRNEQYF. The CDR3 bases are TGTGCCAGCAGTCTTGGCCGCAACGAGCAGTACTTC.

The V call is TRBV29-1, the J call TRBJ2-1; 8 bases are a match to TRBD2. Per germline, CDR1 SQVTM and CDR2 ANQGSEA. This CDR3 has 14 amino acids. Germline trimming cut 5 bases from V and 4 bases from J; bases unmatched to any gene: 7. The CDR3 is CSVSSGRRYNEQFF. In nucleotides, the CDR3 is TGCAGCGTTTCAAGCGGGAGAAGATACAATGAGCAGTTCTTC.

This chain links TRBV25-1 with TRBJ2-6, with D maybe TRBD1 (6 bases). Trimming removed 4 bases at V and 0 bases at J, with 13 bases between. CDR3 length equals 17 residues. The germline V gene encodes CDR1 MGHDK and CDR2 SYGVNS. The CDR3 nucleotides read TGTGCCAGCAGTGTTCCAGGGGCGCTCTCTGGGGCCAACGTCCTGACTTTC. It translates to CASSVPGALSGANVLTF.

The genes are TRBV15 and TRBJ2-7, with 9 bases aligning to TRBD1. The J segment lost 5 bases and the V segment lost 0 bases, leaving 5 bases of the junction unmatched. This CDR3 comprises 15 residues. In germline, CDR1 is LNHNV, CDR2 YYDKDF (reference sequence). Here the CDR3 reads CATSRDPGQGNEQYF. In DNA, the CDR3 is TGTGCCACCAGCAGAGACCCGGGACAGGGAAACGAGCAGTACTTC.

This chain joins TRBV28 and TRBJ2-7; D ambiguous. The CDR3 consists of 12 residues. With 8 bases removed from V and 1 base from J, the gap between germline ends came to 9 bases. Germline V gene data show CDR1 as MDHEN and CDR2 as SYDVKM. The CDR3 sequence: CASCPSSYEQYF. The CDR3 nucleotides are TGTGCCAGCTGCCCCAGTTCCTACGAGCAGTACTTC.

The CDR3 loop is CASSPWAYRDDEQYF. The CDR3 bases are TGTGCCAGCTCACCATGGGCGTACAGGGACGACGAGCAGTACTTC. The V call is TRBV18, the J call TRBJ2-7; perhaps TRBD1 as D (6 bases). V was cut by 2 bases and J by 5 bases, with 16 bases left in between. CDR1 is KGHSH and CDR2 is LQKENI in the germline V gene. The CDR3 is 15 amino acids.

The chain carries TRBV7-2 and TRBJ2-3, with 11 bases identical to TRBD2. Germline V gene data show CDR1 as SGHTA and CDR2 as FQGNSA. The V and J ends lost 3 bases and 1 base, in that order; junction bases with no gene match: 6. The CDR3 consists of 17 residues. In DNA form, the CDR3 reads TGTGCCAGCAGCTTGGATACTAGCGGGAGCCGCACAGATACGCAGTATTTT. Translated, it gives CASSLDTSGSRTDTQYF. The full variable domain, rest sourced from reference TRBV7-2 and TRBJ2-3, is GAGVSQSPSNKVTEKGKDVELRCDPISGHTALYWYRQSLGQGLEFLIYFQGNSAPDKSGLPSDRFSAERTGGSVSTLTIQRTQQEDSAVYLCASSLDTSGSRTDTQYFGPGTRLTVL.

The rearrangement joins TRBV6-9 to TRBJ1-3; the match to TRBD1 covers 9 bases. The ends lost 8 bases at V and 0 bases at J; junction bases unmatched: 20. This CDR3 spans 20 amino acids. Germline V gene lookup returns CDR1 MNHGY and CDR2 SVAAGI. CDR3 protein: CASGGWGTGRDQLSGNTIYF. DNA for the CDR3: TGTGCCAGCGGGGGTTGGGGGACAGGGCGTGACCAGCTCTCTGGAAACACCATATATTTT.

This clone came up many times. The rearrangement links TRBV7-6 to TRBJ2-1; the D gene is possibly TRBD2 (7 bases). The length of the CDR3 is 21 residues. Trimming cost V 1 base and J 4 bases, with 29 bases left between them. The germline V gene encodes CDR1 SGHVS and CDR2 FNYEAQ. The DNA for the CDR3 is TGTGCCAGCAGCTTAGTCAGACCGGGGGGCCTAATTCGAACACCTTACAATGAGCAGTTCTTC. Its protein is CASSLVRPGGLIRTPYNEQFF.

Only a few counts were recorded for this clone. This chain connects TRBV2 to TRBJ2-5; 11 nucleotides match TRBD1. The trim removed 5 bases at V and 4 bases at J, leaving 3 bases unmatched. The length of the CDR3 is 14 residues. Germline V gives CDR1 SNHLY, CDR2 FYNNEI. The chain's CDR3 is CASSTDRGRETQYF. The CDR3 region has the DNA TGTGCCAGCAGTACGGACAGGGGGCGAGAGACCCAGTACTTC.

The chain has TRBV7-2 and TRBJ2-7; D is possibly TRBD1 (5 bases). The germline V gene has CDR1 SGHTA and CDR2 FQGNSA. This CDR3 spans 14 amino acids. The V and J ends lost 4 bases and 7 bases respectively, with 17 bases between them. The CDR3 sequence is CASSSRQGYREQYF. CDR3 sequence (DNA): TGTGCCAGCAGCTCCCGGCAGGGATATCGAGAGCAGTACTTC.

J is TRBJ1-2 and V is TRBV5-8; 9 bases match TRBD1. The CDR3 runs to 15 residues. CDR1 and CDR2 (germline): SGHTS, YDEGEE. V was clipped by 4 bases and J by 2 bases; unmatched bases: 6. CDR3 sequence: CASSRRTGENYGYTF. In DNA form, the CDR3 reads TGTGCCAGCAGCCGCAGGACAGGGGAGAACTATGGCTACACCTTC.

The genes are TRBV3-1 (or the pseudogene TRBV3-2) and TRBJ2-4, with a weak D call TRBD2 (7 bases). Trimming took off 5 bases at V and 3 bases at J, with 14 bases between the two ends. The CDR3 covers 15 residues. CDR1 LGHDT and CDR2 YNNKEL come from the germline V gene (reference sequence). DNA of the CDR3: TGTGCCAGCAGCGAGGGAGGGGACAACAAAAACATTCAGTACTTC. Its translation is CASSEGGDNKNIQYF.

This chain connects TRBV27 to TRBJ1-1; no clear D. The CDR3 runs to 13 residues. V was pared by 2 bases and J by 4 bases, with 8 bases between. Germline V gene data show CDR1 as MNHEY and CDR2 as SMNVEV (reference sequence). CDR3: CASSLGGGTEAFF. As DNA, the CDR3 is TGTGCCAGCAGTTTAGGAGGTGGCACTGAAGCTTTCTTT.

J is TRBJ1-5 and V is TRBV19, with D possibly matching TRBD1 (6 bases). Trimming left V 5 bases short and J 2 bases short, with 13 bases between. The germline CDR1 and CDR2 sequences are LNHDA and SQIVND (reference sequence). The CDR3 sequence is 15 residues long. CDR3 coding DNA: TGTGCCAGTAGTCCTCGGGACAACCGCAATCAGCCCCAGCATTTT. As protein: CASSPRDNRNQPQHF.

This clone was seen a single time. CDR3 sequence reads: CASSPMEAASTDTQYF. DNA of the CDR3: TGTGCCAGCAGTCCAATGGAAGCGGCTAGCACAGATACGCAGTATTTT. V and J are TRBV7-2 and TRBJ2-3; D may be TRBD2 (5 bases). Trimming took 6 bases from V and 0 from J, leaving 16 bases between them. The CDR3 has 16 amino acids. The germline V gene encodes CDR1 SGHTA and CDR2 FQGNSA. The full variable domain, with the rest looked up from reference TRBV7-2 and TRBJ2-3, is GAGVSQSPSNKVTEKGKDVELRCDPISGHTALYWYRQSLGQGLEFLIYFQGNSAPDKSGLPSDRFSAERTGGSVSTLTIQRTQQEDSAVYLCASSPMEAASTDTQYFGPGTRLTVL.

A note on this clone: Other DNA sequences of this sample code for an identical CDR3. This rearrangement joins TRBV7-2 to TRBJ1-5, with D unresolved. The CDR3 is 15 residues long. Germline assignment: CDR1 SGHTA and CDR2 FQGNSA. Trimming left V 5 bases short and J 1 base short, with 12 bases between. The CDR3 DNA sequence: TGTGCCAGCAGCCTCGAAACGGGGAGCAATCAGCCCCAGCATTTT. Translated, it gives CASSLETGSNQPQHF.